The sequence of this T cell receptor beta chain was determined in a study of T cell responses to AZD1222 COVID-19 vaccine. Worth noting for this clone: Its antigen is unidentified.

Measured with immunoSEQ multiplex PCR; TCRdb has only the in-frame clones, and not every one. There are more than 100,000 clones in the sample; around 87% occur only once, and more than 3% lies in the top ten. V was clipped by 5 bases and J by 6 bases; unmatched bases: 9. The CDR3 contains 15 residues. From germline, CDR1 is SGHTA and CDR2 FQGTGA. Findings of the study overall: Mostly white British, mostly female donors; authors suggested clonal diversity may be underestimated. No day 14 peak samples; only post-peak repertoires were characterized. Nearly half of spike-specific TCRs reportedly target variant regions that are unmutated in the B.1.351 and B.1.1.7 variants. Two AZD1222 doses significantly raised spike-specific TCR breadth and depth over controls.

The sample here was peripheral blood, taken on day 0 of AZD1222 vaccination. The source of this sequence is an adult in good health. The chain uses TRBV7-3 and TRBJ2-1; 8 nucleotides line up with TRBD2. The CDR3 sequence is CASSRGSGASNEQFF. DNA of the CDR3: TGTGCCAGCAGCCGGGGTAGCGGGGCAAGCAATGAGCAGTTCTTC.